A single sample gave rise to the 31 T cell receptor beta chains below, sequenced in a study of blood T cells in healthy people across ages. The second PCR ran 7 to 11 cycles with a sample-barcoded 5' primer and J-beta primers. A single record per CDR3 protein comes from TCRdb applying MiXCR to the 5' RACE reads. The sample consists of 1.5 million to 2 million distinct CDR3 sequences, under 30% of them appearing once. The sequenced material came from blood. These receptors originate from a young woman in good health.

This clonotype was counted once. One base away lies a much larger clone, so this may be a sequencing read error. The J gene is TRBJ2-1, the V gene TRBV28; no firm D call. Trimming stripped 6 bases from V and 9 bases from J, with 6 bases between. The germline V gene encodes CDR1 MDHEN and CDR2 SYDVKM. The CDR3 is 10 residues long. Here the CDR3 DNA reads TGTGCCAGCAGGTCCATTGAGCAGTTCTTC. This encodes CASRSIEQFF.

This clonotype occurred a few times. This rearrangement joins TRBV28 to TRBJ2-7; no clear D gene. Per germline, CDR1 MDHEN and CDR2 SYDVKM. The CDR3 covers 15 residues. V lost 4 bases, J lost 6 bases, and 19 bases lay in between. Written as DNA, the CDR3 is TGTGCCAGCAGTTCGCTGGTTGGCGGCGCATCCGAGCAGTACTTC. Protein: CASSSLVGGASEQYF.

The chain joins TRBV4-1 to TRBJ1-2; 7 bases agree with TRBD1. The V and J ends lost 7 bases and 5 bases, in that order; junction bases with no gene match: 10. Germline CDR1 is MGHRA and CDR2 is YSYEKL. The CDR3 has 14 amino acids. The CDR3 region is CASTAEGAGYGYTF. CDR3 bases: TGCGCCAGCACCGCGGAGGGGGCCGGGTATGGCTACACCTTC.

The V gene is TRBV25-1, the J gene TRBJ1-2; TRBD1 aligns across 7 bases. Germline-derived CDR1 and CDR2 are MGHDK and SYGVNS. The V and J ends lost 4 bases and 4 bases, in that order; junction bases with no gene match: 6. This CDR3 contains 14 residues. DNA for the CDR3: TGTGCCAGCAGTGCGGACAGGAGGGGCTATGGCTACACCTTC. Amino acid sequence: CASSADRRGYGYTF.

This clonotype was seen only a few times. The chain couples TRBV5-1 to TRBJ2-5; D remains unclear. CDR3 size: 12 residues. Trimming removed 5 bases at V and 11 bases at J, with 16 bases between. Per germline, CDR1 SGHRS and CDR2 YFSETQ. In nucleotides, the CDR3 is TGCGCCAGCAGTTTGACTTTGGAAGAGCAGTACTTC. Amino acid sequence: CASSLTLEEQYF.

Points on this clonotype: A read error may explain this, as a much larger clone is one base away. J is TRBJ2-1 and V is TRBV20-1; D not resolved. CDR1 and CDR2 (germline): DFQATT, SNEGSKA (reference sequence). The CDR3 is 13 residues long. Written as DNA, the CDR3 is TGCAGTGCTTTGAAGGCCCCCACTAATGTGCAGTTCTTC. It codes for CSALKAPTNVQFF.

Points on this clonotype: A much bigger clone sits one base away, suggesting this may be a read error. The rearrangement links TRBV20-1 to TRBJ2-3; the D gene could be TRBD1 or TRBD2 (6 bases each). CDR3 length equals 14 residues. The V end lost 8 bases, the J end lost 3 bases, and 18 bases lay between the germline ends. Germline V gene sequence: CDR1 DFQATT, CDR2 SNEGSKA (reference sequence). The CDR3 loop is CSTTLRGRTDTQYF. For the CDR3, the DNA is TGCAGTACTACATTACGGGGGCGGACAGATACGCAGTATTTT.

This clonotype was recorded a few times. The chain couples TRBV3-1 to TRBJ1-2; 9 nucleotides match TRBD1. CDR3 length equals 16 residues. V lost 4 bases, J lost 8 bases, and 14 bases stayed unmatched. CDR1 is LGHDT, CDR2 YNNKEL, per germline (reference sequence). CDR3 nucleotides: TGTGCCAGCAGCCTAAAACAGGGACAGGGTGTGAAGGGCTACACCTTC. Its translation is CASSLKQGQGVKGYTF.

This clonotype was detected ten times or more. The chain is built from TRBV7-8 and TRBJ2-5, with TRBD2 as a possible D gene (5 bases). Trimming took 2 bases from V and 4 from J, leaving 8 bases between them. The CDR3 extends over 13 amino acids. Germline CDR1 is SGHVS and CDR2 is FQNEAQ. This CDR3 is CASSLLLGETQYF. CDR3 DNA sequence: TGTGCCAGCAGCTTATTACTAGGAGAGACCCAGTACTTC.

This chain connects TRBV20-1 to TRBJ2-1, with TRBD2 identical over 7 bases. The J segment lost 9 bases and the V segment lost 5 bases, leaving 7 bases of the junction unmatched. This CDR3 has 12 amino acids. In germline, CDR1 is DFQATT, CDR2 SNEGSKA (reference sequence). CDR3: CSAPLSSGEQFF. CDR3 nucleotides: TGCAGTGCTCCCCTCTCTAGCGGTGAGCAGTTCTTC.

The rearrangement joins TRBV15 to TRBJ2-3, with D unclear. Trimming stripped 0 bases from V and 3 bases from J, with 7 bases between. Germline CDR1 and CDR2: LNHNV and YYDKDF (reference sequence). This CDR3 has 14 amino acids. In DNA form, the CDR3 reads TGTGCCACCAGCAGAGATTGGGGAACAGATACGCAGTATTTT. This translates into CATSRDWGTDTQYF.

The V and J genes are TRBV20-1 and TRBJ2-7, with 9 bases identical to TRBD2. Per germline, CDR1 DFQATT and CDR2 SNEGSKA (reference sequence). Germline trimming cut 6 bases from V and 2 bases from J; bases unmatched to any gene: 8. This CDR3 has 14 residues. The CDR3 loop is CSARGGRDTYEQYF. DNA of the CDR3: TGCAGTGCGCGTGGCGGGAGGGACACCTACGAGCAGTACTTC.

V is TRBV18 and J is TRBJ1-5; possible D gene TRBD1, 5 bases. Trimming shortened V by 4 bases and J by 9 bases, and 16 bases separated the two germline ends. Germline V gene lookup returns CDR1 KGHSH and CDR2 LQKENI. The CDR3 spans 14 residues. CDR3 sequence: CASSRGQSNRPQHF. CDR3 DNA: TGTGCCAGCTCACGAGGACAATCCAACAGGCCCCAGCATTTT.

This clonotype was picked up a small number of times. The chain carries TRBV18 and TRBJ2-4; 12 nucleotides line up with TRBD1. The V gene's germline CDR1 is KGHSH and CDR2 LQKENI. The CDR3 sequence is 15 residues long. V was pared by 3 bases and J by 13 bases, with 10 bases of the junction left unmatched. Here the CDR3 reads CASSPGTGGLEKQYF. In DNA form, the CDR3 reads TGTGCCAGCTCACCCGGGACAGGGGGCTTGGAGAAACAGTACTTC.

This clonotype was recorded once. A much larger clone differs from this one at a single base, so this may be a read error. V is TRBV29-1 and J is TRBJ2-1, with a weak D call TRBD2 (6 bases). V gave up 7 bases and J gave up 0 bases, with 10 bases separating them. This CDR3 is 13 amino acids long. The germline CDR1 and CDR2 sequences are SQVTM and ANQGSEA. As DNA, the CDR3 is TGCAGCGCGACTAGGGGCTCCTACAATGAGCAGTTCTTC. As protein: CSATRGSYNEQFF.

This clonotype was seen a handful of times. The V gene is TRBV6-5, the J gene TRBJ1-1, with 10 bases matching TRBD1. V lost 4 bases, J lost 1 base, and 3 bases stayed unmatched. Germline V gene sequence: CDR1 MNHEY, CDR2 SVGAGI. The CDR3 is 15 residues long. The CDR3 DNA reads as TGTGCCAGCAGTTGGGACAGGGGAACGAACACTGAAGCTTTCTTT. Translating it yields CASSWDRGTNTEAFF.

The V call is TRBV7-9, the J call TRBJ1-1; a possible D gene is TRBD1 (5 bases). This CDR3 contains 16 residues. Looked up from germline, CDR1 is SEHNR and CDR2 is FQNEAQ (reference sequence). Trimming took 4 bases from V and 5 from J, leaving 20 bases between them. The CDR3 spells CASSSPLGPRMTEAFF. The CDR3 bases are TGTGCCAGCAGCTCCCCCTTGGGACCCAGAATGACTGAAGCTTTCTTT.

This rearrangement joins TRBV20-1 to TRBJ1-2; a possible D gene is TRBD1 (5 bases). The length of the CDR3 is 13 residues. The ends were cut back, 4 bases at V and 3 bases at J, with 12 bases in the middle. Germline V gives CDR1 DFQATT, CDR2 SNEGSKA (reference sequence). CDR3 sequence (DNA): TGCAGTGCTATGTTTGAGGGGTACTATGGCTACACCTTC. It encodes CSAMFEGYYGYTF.

This clonotype was seen a handful of times. The chain uses TRBV5-1 and TRBJ2-3; the match to TRBD2 covers 12 bases. The germline gives CDR1 SGHRS, CDR2 YFSETQ. Trimming cost V 5 bases and J 6 bases; bases outside gene matches: 7. The CDR3 runs 15 residues. The CDR3 loop reads CASSTSGGTPDTQYF. The CDR3 bases are TGCGCCAGCAGTACTAGCGGGGGGACTCCGGATACGCAGTATTTT.

This sequence joins TRBV7-3 and TRBJ2-3, with D possibly being TRBD2 (6 bases). The germline gives CDR1 SGHTA, CDR2 FQGTGA. V was trimmed by 3 bases and J by 0 bases, leaving 25 bases between them. The CDR3 contains 20 residues. In nucleotides, the CDR3 is TGTGCCAGCAGCTTTGCAGTGTTGAGGACGAGCGGGCGAAGCACAGATACGCAGTATTTT. Amino acids: CASSFAVLRTSGRSTDTQYF. Variable domain in full (rest from reference TRBV7-3 and TRBJ2-3): GAGVSQTPSNKVTEKGKYVELRCDPISGHTALYWYRQSLGQGPEFLIYFQGTGAADDSGLPNDRFFAVRPEGSVSTLKIQRTERGDSAVYLCASSFAVLRTSGRSTDTQYFGPGTRLTVL.

This clonotype was observed a handful of times. The chain uses TRBV4-1 and TRBJ2-7, with D possibly TRBD1 on 5 matching bases. Trimming took 0 bases from V and 2 from J, leaving 8 bases between them. The germline V gene encodes CDR1 MGHRA and CDR2 YSYEKL. This CDR3 contains 14 residues. CDR3 DNA sequence: TGCGCCAGCAGCCAAGAGGCGGACACCTACGAGCAGTACTTC. This sequence encodes CASSQEADTYEQYF.

This clonotype was detected only a few times. This sequence joins TRBV12-5 and TRBJ1-1, with D possibly matching TRBD1 (6 bases). The germline V and J ends were trimmed by 1 base and 5 bases, with 11 bases remaining between them. Germline V gene lookup returns CDR1 LGHNT and CDR2 FRNRAP. This CDR3 region has 14 residues. This CDR3 reads CASGLGGRGTEAFF. The CDR3 nucleotides read TGTGCTAGTGGTTTGGGGGGGCGCGGGACTGAAGCTTTCTTT.

V is TRBV27 and J is TRBJ1-4; D gene uncertain. The V and J ends lost 6 bases and 4 bases respectively, with 15 bases between them. Looked up from germline, CDR1 is MNHEY and CDR2 is SMNVEV (reference sequence). CDR3 length: 15 amino acids. CDR3 sequence (DNA): TGTGCCAGCAGACCTCGAGGCAGCGTTAATGAAAAACTGTTTTTT. Protein sequence: CASRPRGSVNEKLFF.

This clonotype was counted only a few times. The chain employs TRBV6-5 and TRBJ1-2; D gene uncertain. Germline assignment: CDR1 MNHEY and CDR2 SVGAGI. Trimming took off 3 bases at V and 4 bases at J, with 15 bases between the two ends. The CDR3 covers 15 residues. CDR3 sequence: CASSYGRIGGYGYTF. The CDR3 nucleotides read TGTGCCAGCAGTTATGGGAGAATAGGCGGCTATGGCTACACCTTC.

This rearrangement joins TRBV5-1 to TRBJ2-3; D is unclear. CDR1 and CDR2 from the germline V gene are SGHRS and YFSETQ. V was clipped by 0 bases and J by 3 bases, with 8 bases between them. The CDR3 is 14 residues long. CDR3 loop: CASSLDPETDTQYF. In DNA form, the CDR3 reads TGCGCCAGCAGCTTGGACCCCGAAACAGATACGCAGTATTTT.

The V call is TRBV29-1, the J call TRBJ1-1; no clear D gene. The ends were cut back, 8 bases at V and 1 base at J, with 14 bases in the middle. Germline CDR1 is SQVTM and CDR2 is ANQGSEA. This CDR3 is built from 13 residues. The CDR3 region is CSTRTRQNTEAFF. In DNA form, the CDR3 reads TGCAGCACTAGGACGCGGCAGAACACTGAAGCTTTCTTT.

On this clonotype: Relative to the germline gene, one junction end is altered; a read error may explain this. The chain uses TRBV29-1 and TRBJ1-2; D not certain. The CDR3 sequence is 10 residues long. Germline V lookup: CDR1 SQVTM, CDR2 ANQGSEA. The CDR3 coding sequence is TGCGGCGTTTCCGAGGGAGGCTACACCTTC. It encodes CGVSEGGYTF.

A word on this clonotype: This sequence may be a read error, since a much larger clone differs from it by one base. This chain uses TRBV20-1 with TRBJ2-5; D remains unclear. The CDR3 extends over 12 amino acids. Per the germline V gene, CDR1 is DFQATT and CDR2 is SNEGSKA (reference sequence). The V end lost 7 bases, the J end lost 11 bases, and 20 bases lay between the germline ends. CDR3 sequence (DNA): TGCAGTGTCCGACTGGGTCTAGGAGAGCAGTACTTC. Protein product: CSVRLGLGEQYF.

The chain carries TRBV25-1 and TRBJ2-6; 8 nucleotides match TRBD1. This CDR3 has 18 amino acids. V lost 4 bases to trimming and J lost 2 bases; unmatched junction nucleotides: 10. Germline V gene sequence: CDR1 MGHDK, CDR2 SYGVNS. DNA of the CDR3: TGTGCCAGCAGTGCCCCAGGGGGCGTCCGCCCTGGGGCCAACGTCCTGACTTTC. Translation gives CASSAPGGVRPGANVLTF.

This sequence joins TRBV5-1 and TRBJ2-7, with TRBD2 as a possible D gene (5 bases). Trimming shortened V by 0 bases and J by 10 bases, and 20 bases separated the two germline ends. Germline values: CDR1 SGHRS, CDR2 YFSETQ. The CDR3 runs 15 residues. This chain's CDR3 is CASSLGRTSGSDQYF. The CDR3 DNA follows: TGCGCCAGCAGCTTGGGTCGGACGAGCGGCAGCGATCAGTACTTC. The full variable domain, in which reference TRBV5-1 and TRBJ2-7 provide the parts outside the CDR3, is KAGVTQTPRYLIKTRGQQVTLSCSPISGHRSVSWYQQTPGQGLQFLFEYFSETQRNKGNFPGRFSGRQFSNSRSEMNVSTLELGDSALYLCASSLGRTSGSDQYFGPGTRLTVT.

This rearrangement joins TRBV10-3 to TRBJ1-2; maybe TRBD1 (6 bases). Germline-derived CDR1 and CDR2 are ENHRY and SYGVKD. The CDR3 covers 14 residues. The V and J ends lost 4 bases and 4 bases respectively, with 13 bases between them. This chain's CDR3 is CAISVIQGPYGYTF. In nucleotides, the CDR3 is TGTGCCATCAGTGTGATACAGGGCCCCTATGGCTACACCTTC.